These 26 T cell receptor beta chains came from one sample sequenced in a study of identical twins. TCRdb fed the 5' RACE reads into MiXCR, producing one record per CDR3 protein. This table has about 520,000 distinct CDR3 sequences, approximately 22% appearing once. Another study also made use of these data, one on T cells expressing NK-cell markers.

The sequenced sample was CD4+ T cells sorted from blood. The receptor source for this set is a woman under 30 in good health.

The chain has TRBV11-1 and TRBJ1-5, with 12 bases that match TRBD1. Per germline, CDR1 SGHAT and CDR2 FQDESV (reference sequence). V lost 4 bases to trimming and J lost 3 bases; unmatched junction nucleotides: 16. The CDR3 spans 20 residues. The CDR3 coding sequence is TGTGCCAGCAGCTCAAGTAGAGGGACAGGGGGCGCTTATTCCAATCAGCCCCAGCATTTT. This translates into CASSSSRGTGGAYSNQPQHF.

The chain couples TRBV20-1 to TRBJ2-1; TRBD2 agrees at 11 bases. Germline lookup yields CDR1 DFQATT and CDR2 SNEGSKA (reference sequence). V trimming: 6 bases; J trimming: 9 bases; junction bases outside the gene matches: 13. This CDR3 has 15 amino acids. This CDR3 reads CSARGGSGGAGEQFF. The CDR3 region has the DNA TGCAGTGCCCGCGGGGGTAGCGGGGGGGCCGGTGAGCAGTTCTTC.

This chain connects TRBV27 to TRBJ1-3; no firm D call. The CDR3 contains 14 residues. Germline lookup yields CDR1 MNHEY and CDR2 SMNVEV (reference sequence). Trimming took off 2 bases at V and 4 bases at J, with 9 bases between the two ends. DNA for the CDR3: TGTGCCAGCAGTTTACGGAGGACGGGAAACACCATATATTTT. This encodes CASSLRRTGNTIYF.

This chain joins TRBV20-1 and TRBJ2-1; 10 nucleotides agree with TRBD2. The length of the CDR3 is 16 residues. The V gene's germline CDR1 is DFQATT and CDR2 SNEGSKA (reference sequence). V was clipped by 3 bases and J by 7 bases; unmatched bases: 12. The DNA of the CDR3 is TGCAGTGCTAGGGAGCCCCGGGGTAGCGGGAGGAATGAGCAGTTCTTC. This sequence encodes CSAREPRGSGRNEQFF.

This clonotype was seen only a few times. This rearrangement joins TRBV15 to TRBJ2-1; D might be TRBD1 (5 bases). The CDR3 contains 13 residues. The ends were cut back, 2 bases at V and 9 bases at J, with 11 bases in the middle. Germline V gives CDR1 LNHNV, CDR2 YYDKDF (reference sequence). CDR3 sequence (DNA): TGTGCCACCAGCAGACAGGGTCGGCGTGAGCAGTTCTTC. As protein: CATSRQGRREQFF.

Many counts were recorded for this clonotype. The V call is TRBV7-9, the J call TRBJ2-5; D gene uncertain. This CDR3 is built from 11 residues. Germline values: CDR1 SEHNR, CDR2 FQNEAQ (reference sequence). V lost 5 bases to trimming and J lost 2 bases, with 3 bases between them. The CDR3 coding sequence is TGTGCCAGCAGCGTACAAGAGACCCAGTACTTC. This encodes CASSVQETQYF.

The chain couples TRBV6-6 to TRBJ2-1, with TRBD1 matching 7 bases. Germline CDR1 is MNHNY and CDR2 is SVGAGI (reference sequence). The junction had 2 bases not matched to a gene; V was cut back by 2 bases and J by 13 bases. This CDR3 has 11 residues. The chain's CDR3 is CASSYRDSQFF. The CDR3 coding sequence is TGTGCCAGCAGTTACCGGGACAGCCAGTTCTTC.

The sample holds many counts of this clonotype. The CDR3 DNA reads TGTGCCACGGGGGAGACCCAGTACTTC. Translated: CATGETQYF. This chain connects TRBV7-8 to TRBJ2-5; weak D call: TRBD2 (5 bases). V shed 10 bases and J shed 5 bases, with 5 bases lying between them. The CDR3 has 9 residues. Germline V CDR1 and CDR2: SGHVS, FQNEAQ.

This clonotype occurred many times. This chain links TRBV12-3 or TRBV12-4 with TRBJ2-5; no reliable D call. V lost 1 base and J lost 5, with 14 bases in between. CDR3 size: 15 residues. In DNA form, the CDR3 reads TGTGCCAGCAGTTTAGAGGGCAGACGAAGGGAGACCCAGTACTTC. Protein product: CASSLEGRRRETQYF.

This clonotype was counted many times. V and J are TRBV12-3 or TRBV12-4 and TRBJ2-7, with D unclear. This CDR3 has 14 residues. The V end was cut by 5 bases, the J end by 2 bases, with 13 bases between. The chain's CDR3 is CASSPGGRPYEQYF. The CDR3 nucleotides are TGTGCCAGCAGTCCGGGCGGCAGACCCTACGAGCAGTACTTC.

This clonotype was counted a few times. This chain links TRBV7-8 with TRBJ1-1; D unresolved. The CDR3 runs 14 residues. CDR1 is SGHVS, CDR2 FQNEAQ, per germline. The germline V and J ends were trimmed by 1 base and 5 bases, with 11 bases remaining between them. The CDR3 region is CASSLDARDTEAFF. The DNA for the CDR3 is TGTGCCAGCAGCTTAGATGCTCGGGATACTGAAGCTTTCTTT.

V usage is TRBV18 and J usage is TRBJ2-3; TRBD2 agrees at 10 bases. The CDR3 runs 16 residues. After removal of 0 bases from V and 1 base from J, the junction contained 1 base not matched to a gene. In germline, CDR1 is KGHSH, CDR2 LQKENI. The CDR3 nucleotides are TGTGCCAGCTCACCACCGCTAGCGGGAGGCACAGATACGCAGTATTTT. It yields the protein CASSPPLAGGTDTQYF. The complete variable domain, with remaining parts taken from reference TRBV18 and TRBJ2-3, reads NAGVMQNPRHLVRRRGQEARLRCSPMKGHSHVYWYRQLPEEGLKFMVYLQKENIIDESGMPKERFSAEFPKEGPSILRIQQVVRGDSAAYFCASSPPLAGGTDTQYFGPGTRLTVL.

This clonotype has a handful of counts. The V gene is TRBV20-1, the J gene TRBJ2-1; D is possibly TRBD2 (7 bases). There are 17 residues in the CDR3. Trimming took 0 bases from V and 0 from J, leaving 15 bases between them. Germline V gives CDR1 DFQATT, CDR2 SNEGSKA (reference sequence). DNA for the CDR3: TGCAGTGCTAGAGATTGGGGGGGCGGGAGCTCCTACAATGAGCAGTTCTTC. Translating gives CSARDWGGGSSYNEQFF.

This chain links TRBV15 with TRBJ2-5; weak D call: TRBD1 (6 bases). Germline assignment: CDR1 LNHNV and CDR2 YYDKDF (reference sequence). V was pared by 1 base and J by 4 bases, with 19 bases between. CDR3 length equals 17 residues. The CDR3 DNA sequence: TGTGCCACCAGCAGAGGGGCGAACAGGGCTAGTGTAGAGACCCAGTACTTC. Its protein is CATSRGANRASVETQYF.

The chain joins TRBV10-3 to TRBJ2-3, with D unresolved. Germline V gene data show CDR1 as ENHRY and CDR2 as SYGVKD. V was shortened by 4 bases and J by 6 bases, with 5 bases between the two germline ends. The CDR3 covers 11 residues. The CDR3 region is CAISVSDTQYF. The CDR3 DNA reads TGTGCCATCAGTGTCAGTGATACGCAGTATTTT.

The chain is built from TRBV29-1 and TRBJ2-3; D might be TRBD2 (7 bases). Looked up from germline, CDR1 is SQVTM and CDR2 is ANQGSEA. The CDR3 has 13 amino acids. Deletions cut 6 bases from V and 5 bases from J, with 15 bases between. The CDR3, as DNA: TGCAGCGTCTCAGGGGCGGGAGAAGATACGCAGTATTTT. It is translated as CSVSGAGEDTQYF.

V usage is TRBV5-1 and J usage is TRBJ1-4, with D perhaps matching TRBD1 (6 bases). CDR1 and CDR2 (germline): SGHRS, YFSETQ. The CDR3 runs to 15 residues. V lost 5 bases and J 0 bases, leaving 11 bases between the germline ends. The CDR3 DNA follows: TGCGCCAGCAGATCCGGACAGACAACTAATGAAAAACTGTTTTTT. Its protein is CASRSGQTTNEKLFF.

This clonotype was recorded a few times. The rearrangement links TRBV5-1 to TRBJ2-2; D ambiguous. This CDR3 has 15 amino acids. Germline lookup yields CDR1 SGHRS and CDR2 YFSETQ. Trimming removed 2 bases at V and 3 bases at J, with 11 bases between. The CDR3 DNA reads TGCGCCAGCAGCTTAGCAGGAAGGGACACCGGGGAGCTGTTTTTT. Protein product: CASSLAGRDTGELFF.

The rearrangement uses TRBV7-2 and TRBJ2-7; 9 bases are a match to TRBD2. This CDR3 comprises 15 residues. With 5 bases clipped from V and 4 bases from J, the junction kept 9 bases outside the gene matches. Germline CDR1 reads SGHTA; CDR2 reads FQGNSA. In nucleotides, the CDR3 is TGTGCCAGCAGCCAGGTCCCAGCGGGGGGTTACGAGCAGTACTTC. Translating gives CASSQVPAGGYEQYF.

This clonotype was seen many times. The rearrangement joins TRBV9 to TRBJ2-7, with D possibly matching TRBD2 (5 bases). Per germline, CDR1 SGDLS and CDR2 YYNGEE. This CDR3 comprises 15 residues. Trimming left V 0 bases short and J 0 bases short, with 10 bases between. The CDR3 DNA follows: TGTGCCAGCAGCGTAGCCGGAACTAGCTCCTACGAGCAGTACTTC. This gives the protein CASSVAGTSSYEQYF.

This chain links TRBV19 with TRBJ2-1; 9 bases map to TRBD1. This CDR3 contains 16 residues. Germline loops: CDR1 LNHDA, CDR2 SQIVND (reference sequence). Losses at the gene ends were 5 bases for V and 9 bases for J; bases not matched to a gene: 14. The CDR3: CASSYHRDRDRSEQFF. The CDR3, as DNA: TGTGCCAGTAGTTACCACCGGGACAGGGATCGGAGTGAGCAGTTCTTC.

The rearrangement joins TRBV10-3 to TRBJ1-1; D gene uncertain. The germline V and J ends were trimmed by 7 bases and 1 base, with 10 bases remaining between them. Germline CDR1 and CDR2: ENHRY and SYGVKD. This CDR3 has 13 residues. CDR3 in amino acids: CAITGVGNTEAFF. The CDR3 DNA follows: TGTGCCATCACGGGCGTCGGGAACACTGAAGCTTTCTTT.

The rearrangement joins TRBV4-3 to TRBJ2-1; the match to TRBD2 covers 11 bases. J lost 12 bases, V lost 3 bases, and 7 bases had no gene match. Germline V gene lookup returns CDR1 LGHNA and CDR2 YSLEER. There are 14 residues in the CDR3. As DNA, the CDR3 is TGCGCCAGCAGCCACGAATTAGCGGGAGGGACGCAGTTCTTC. This encodes CASSHELAGGTQFF.

The chain has TRBV29-1 and TRBJ2-1; perhaps TRBD1 as D (5 bases). Germline CDR1 and CDR2: SQVTM and ANQGSEA. The ends were cut back, 0 bases at V and 0 bases at J, with 12 bases in the middle. There are 16 residues in the CDR3. This chain's CDR3 is CSVEDQGRSSYNEQFF. Here the CDR3 DNA reads TGCAGCGTTGAAGATCAGGGTCGCAGCTCCTACAATGAGCAGTTCTTC.

This clonotype has more than one count but fewer than ten. The gene calls are TRBV6-5 and TRBJ2-7, with D tentatively TRBD1 (6 bases). The CDR3 has 14 amino acids. V lost 2 bases and J lost 7, with 15 bases in between. Germline CDR1 and CDR2: MNHEY and SVGAGI. In nucleotides, the CDR3 is TGTGCCAGCAGTTACCTACAGGGAATGAGGGAGCAGTACTTC. This sequence encodes CASSYLQGMREQYF.

This clonotype came up a few times. In DNA form, the CDR3 reads TGCAGTGCTAGAGGACAGGGGCAGGGGGAGCAGTTCTTC. This sequence encodes CSARGQGQGEQFF. This chain connects TRBV20-1 to TRBJ2-1, with TRBD1 identical over 8 bases. The CDR3 is made up of 13 amino acids. J lost 10 bases, V lost 1 base, and 6 bases had no gene match. Germline V CDR1 and CDR2: DFQATT, SNEGSKA (reference sequence).